This T cell receptor (beta chain) was observed in a study of CD8 T cells in Susac syndrome. The authors negatively isolated CD8+ and CD4+ T cells and FACS-enriched TEMRA cells. The RNA input was 0.5 to 1 ug, and it was reverse transcribed with random hexamers. TCR beta CDR3 was amplified by immunoSEQ multiplex PCR. This amplification extended across 54 Vbeta and 13 Jbeta segments. Via MiXCR, TCRdb re-called the immunoSEQ multiplex PCR reads, giving one row per CDR3 protein. The sample contains about 200,000 distinct CDR3 sequences, around 95% of which appear only once. The germline V and J ends were trimmed by 6 bases and 0 bases, with 27 bases remaining between them. CDR3 length: 20 amino acids.

The chain employs TRBV23-1 and TRBJ2-1, with a weak D call TRBD2 (6 bases). TRBV23-1 is sorted into the ORF group, with uncertain function. Source material: CD4+ T cells from PBMCs. The TCR originated in a human donor in good health. The CDR3 DNA reads TGCGCCAGCAGGGGGCCAAGAGGGCTAGCGCGAGGCTTCTCCTACAATGAGCAGTTCTTC. Its protein is CASRGPRGLARGFSYNEQFF.